The 26 T cell receptor beta chains below were found in one sample sequenced in a study of blood T cell repertoires in COVID-19. TCRdb's copy holds only in-frame clones and misses some; the assay was immunoSEQ multiplex PCR. Of about 200,000 clones listed, 94% are singletons. The sequenced sample was peripheral blood. Receptor source: a man aged 25 to 45 with COVID-19, enrolled during active disease.

The genes are TRBV16 and TRBJ1-4, with D hard to call. CDR3 size: 17 residues. The V gene lost 0 bases and the J gene lost 5 bases, with 16 bases spanning the gap. Germline-derived CDR1 and CDR2 are KGHSY and FQNENV. This CDR3 is CASSQSDGGLDNEKLFF. In DNA, the CDR3 is TGTGCCAGCAGCCAATCGGATGGCGGGCTCGACAATGAAAAACTGTTTTTT.

This chain joins TRBV4-1 and TRBJ2-3; TRBD2 matches 8 bases. V shed 4 bases and J 3 bases; nucleotides not matched to a gene: 12. CDR3 length: 17 residues. Per germline, CDR1 MGHRA and CDR2 YSYEKL. CDR3 DNA sequence: TGCGCCAGCAGCCCCCCAGGGCGGGGGGCCCAAACAGATACGCAGTATTTT. It codes for CASSPPGRGAQTDTQYF.

This sequence joins TRBV15 and TRBJ2-7, with 8 bases fitting TRBD1. CDR3 size: 15 residues. V was clipped by 5 bases and J by 4 bases; unmatched bases: 10. The germline V gene encodes CDR1 LNHNV and CDR2 YYDKDF (reference sequence). In DNA, the CDR3 is TGTGCCACCAGCGGCGGGCAGGGGGCTAAGTACGAGCAGTACTTC. Residues: CATSGGQGAKYEQYF.

The V call is TRBV7-9, the J call TRBJ1-1, with D maybe TRBD1 (5 bases). With 1 base removed from V and 1 base from J, the gap between germline ends came to 13 bases. The CDR3 contains 16 residues. Germline assignment: CDR1 SEHNR and CDR2 FQNEAQ (reference sequence). The CDR3 DNA follows: TGTGCCAGCAGCTTAGATTCGCGGGGGAGGAACACTGAAGCTTTCTTT. Protein product: CASSLDSRGRNTEAFF. Filled out from reference TRBV7-9 and TRBJ1-1, the complete variable domain reads DTGVSQNPRHKITKRGQNVTFRCDPISEHNRLYWYRQTLGQGPEFLTYFQNEAQLEKSRLLSDRFSAERPKGSFSTLEIQRTEQGDSAMYLCASSLDSRGRNTEAFFGQGTRLTVV.

The chain recombines TRBV13 with TRBJ1-6; TRBD1 matches at 9 bases. J gave up 8 bases and V 5 bases, and 4 bases lay outside the gene matches. In germline, CDR1 is PRHDT, CDR2 FYEKMQ (reference sequence). The CDR3 covers 14 residues. CDR3 in amino acids: CASSPRQGDSPLHF. The CDR3 DNA follows: TGTGCCAGCAGCCCACGACAGGGGGATTCACCCCTCCACTTT.

V gene TRBV4-1 combines with J gene TRBJ2-7; a weak D match, TRBD1 (5 bases). CDR3 size: 20 residues. CDR1 is MGHRA, CDR2 YSYEKL, per germline. Trimming took off 1 base at V and 6 bases at J, with 31 bases between the two ends. CDR3 protein: CASSQVLYFRDRPRRGEQYF. DNA of the CDR3: TGCGCCAGCAGCCAAGTTCTCTATTTCCGCGACAGACCCCGAAGGGGCGAGCAGTACTTC.

The V and J genes are TRBV7-3 and TRBJ2-1; tentatively, D is TRBD2 (6 bases). Trimming removed 2 bases at V and 2 bases at J, with 10 bases between. The CDR3 consists of 15 residues. Germline lookup yields CDR1 SGHTA and CDR2 FQGTGA. DNA of the CDR3: TGTGCCAGCAGCTTAGCGGGGACGACCTACAATGAGCAGTTCTTC. As protein: CASSLAGTTYNEQFF.

This CDR3 reads CASSDQMRRGGTDTQYF. The DNA of the CDR3 is TGTGCCAGCAGCGACCAGATGCGGCGGGGGGGCACAGATACGCAGTATTTT. V usage is TRBV5-4 and J usage is TRBJ2-3; TRBD2 matches 8 bases. Losses at the gene ends were 4 bases for V and 1 base for J; bases not matched to a gene: 11. The CDR3 is made up of 17 amino acids. CDR1 and CDR2 (germline): SGHNT, YYREEE (reference sequence). The full variable domain, rest sourced from reference TRBV5-4 and TRBJ2-3, is ETGVTQSPTHLIKTRGQQVTLRCSSQSGHNTVSWYQQALGQGPQFIFQYYREEENGRGNFPPRFSGLQFPNYSSELNVNALELDDSALYLCASSDQMRRGGTDTQYFGPGTRLTVL.

The chain couples TRBV10-1 to TRBJ1-1, with D perhaps matching TRBD1 (5 bases). The ends were cut back, 5 bases at V and 0 bases at J, with 7 bases in the middle. Germline V gene sequence: CDR1 WNHNN, CDR2 SYGVQD (reference sequence). The CDR3 runs to 13 residues. The chain's CDR3 is CASSKQVNTEAFF. The CDR3 coding sequence is TGCGCCAGCAGTAAACAGGTGAACACTGAAGCTTTCTTT.

A single count supports this clone. The sample contains more than one DNA sequence encoding this CDR3. The chain couples TRBV10-2 to TRBJ2-7, with D uncertain. Between the trimmed V and J ends, which lost 3 bases and 3 bases, there was a span of 9 bases. CDR1 WSHSY and CDR2 SAAADI come from the germline V gene. This CDR3 comprises 13 residues. As DNA, the CDR3 is TGCGCCAGCAGTGACTCTCCGGGCTACGAGCAGTACTTC. Translating it yields CASSDSPGYEQYF.

The chain has TRBV6-5 and TRBJ1-2; D is perhaps TRBD1 (5 bases). Germline values: CDR1 MNHEY, CDR2 SVGAGI. This CDR3 spans 14 amino acids. With 4 bases removed from V and 2 bases from J, the gap between germline ends came to 11 bases. This chain's CDR3 is CASSSWTTNYGYTF. The DNA of the CDR3 is TGTGCCAGCAGTTCGTGGACAACCAACTATGGCTACACCTTC.

This clone was found once. The chain recombines TRBV5-4 with TRBJ1-5; D gene uncertain. The CDR3 runs 15 residues. The V and J ends lost 5 bases and 10 bases respectively, with 22 bases between them. Germline assignment: CDR1 SGHNT and CDR2 YYREEE (reference sequence). CDR3 in amino acids: CASSPGGENPQPQHF. The CDR3 DNA follows: TGTGCCAGCAGTCCGGGCGGGGAAAACCCTCAACCCCAGCATTTT.

The rearrangement joins TRBV6-6 to TRBJ2-2; no definite D call. CDR3 length equals 13 residues. The V and J ends lost 3 bases and 5 bases respectively, with 7 bases between them. Germline V gives CDR1 MNHNY, CDR2 SVGAGI (reference sequence). DNA of the CDR3: TGTGCCAGCAGTTATCTAGTTACCGGGGAGCTGTTTTTT. Amino acid sequence: CASSYLVTGELFF.

The chain links TRBV27 to TRBJ1-1, with a weak D call TRBD1 (6 bases). Trimming stripped 6 bases from V and 3 bases from J, with 23 bases between. The CDR3 spans 17 residues. Germline lookup yields CDR1 MNHEY and CDR2 SMNVEV (reference sequence). CDR3 protein: CASSSGQGRKGYTEAFF. CDR3 sequence (DNA): TGTGCCAGCAGCAGTGGGCAGGGGAGAAAAGGGTACACTGAAGCTTTCTTT.

This clone was found once. V is TRBV5-1 and J is TRBJ1-1; the D gene is possibly TRBD1 (6 bases). V shed 3 bases and J shed 4 bases, with 10 bases lying between them. Germline V CDR1 and CDR2: SGHRS, YFSETQ. The CDR3 spans 13 residues. The CDR3 here is CASSSTGSTEAFF. The CDR3 DNA reads as TGCGCCAGCAGCTCTACAGGGAGCACTGAAGCTTTCTTT.

The chain combines TRBV5-4 with TRBJ1-3; D gene uncertain. The CDR3 is 15 amino acids. Trimming pared 4 bases from V and 0 bases from J, leaving 11 bases between. Germline CDR1 and CDR2: SGHNT and YYREEE (reference sequence). CDR3 loop: CASSASGRSGNTIYF. The CDR3 DNA follows: TGTGCCAGCAGCGCCAGCGGTCGCTCTGGAAACACCATATATTTT.

The chain combines TRBV5-1 with TRBJ2-1; 9 bases line up with TRBD1. The CDR3 covers 15 residues. From germline, CDR1 is SGHRS and CDR2 YFSETQ. J was trimmed by 6 bases and V by 0 bases; bases with no gene match: 4. DNA for the CDR3: TGCGCCAGCAGCTTGGGGGGACAGGGAGGCAATGAGCAGTTCTTC. It is translated as CASSLGGQGGNEQFF.

The chain carries TRBV6-5 and TRBJ1-1, with 8 bases identical to TRBD1. Germline CDR1 MNHEY, CDR2 SVGAGI. The junction had 4 bases not matched to a gene; V was cut back by 5 bases and J by 2 bases. The CDR3 contains 14 residues. The CDR3 loop reads CASSRQGSNTEAFF. As DNA, the CDR3 is TGTGCCAGCAGTAGACAGGGGTCCAACACTGAAGCTTTCTTT.

The rearrangement uses TRBV5-1 and TRBJ1-6, with TRBD1 as a possible D gene (6 bases). The CDR3 length is 14 residues. Germline assignment: CDR1 SGHRS and CDR2 YFSETQ. The V gene lost 0 bases and the J gene lost 13 bases, with 14 bases spanning the gap. CDR3 protein: CASSLGAGANPLHF. The CDR3, as DNA: TGCGCCAGCAGCTTGGGGGCAGGGGCAAATCCCCTCCACTTT.

This sequence joins TRBV7-9 and TRBJ1-2; D perhaps matches TRBD1 (6 bases). The V end was cut by 1 base, the J end by 5 bases, with 14 bases between. Germline CDR1 reads SEHNR; CDR2 reads FQNEAQ (reference sequence). This CDR3 has 15 residues. The CDR3 spells CASSLGQDLHYGYTF. In DNA form, the CDR3 reads TGTGCCAGCAGCTTAGGACAGGACCTCCATTATGGCTACACCTTC.

This clone was seen a single time. V gene TRBV21-1 combines with J gene TRBJ1-4; whether TRBD1, the table's D call, matches the DNA was not checked. TRBV21-1 is a pseudogene segment. This CDR3 has 14 amino acids. The CDR3 is CASSKWGAREKLFF. In nucleotides, the CDR3 is TGTGCCAGCAGCAAATGGGGCGCGCGGGAAAAACTGTTTTTT.

The chain links TRBV2 to TRBJ2-1; 7 nucleotides align to TRBD2. CDR1 and CDR2 from the germline V gene are SNHLY and FYNNEI. The junction had 9 bases not matched to a gene; V was cut back by 6 bases and J by 13 bases. This CDR3 contains 12 residues. DNA for the CDR3: TGTGCCAGCAGCGCCGCGACTAGCTCCCAGTTCTTC. Amino acid sequence: CASSAATSSQFF.

The chain joins TRBV2 to TRBJ2-4; weak D call: TRBD2 (6 bases). This CDR3 comprises 16 residues. V was cut by 0 bases and J by 1 base, with 10 bases left in between. CDR1 and CDR2 from the germline V gene are SNHLY and FYNNEI. The DNA of the CDR3 is TGTGCCAGCAGTGAAGCGTCAGGGAGGGCCAAAAACATTCAGTACTTC. This translates into CASSEASGRAKNIQYF.

The V call is TRBV6-6, the J call TRBJ1-5, with D maybe TRBD1 (5 bases). The length of the CDR3 is 12 residues. The germline V gene encodes CDR1 MNHNY and CDR2 SVGAGI (reference sequence). Trimming took off 6 bases at V and 6 bases at J, with 9 bases between the two ends. The CDR3 sequence: CASSLDTQPQHF. CDR3 nucleotides: TGTGCCAGCAGCCTGGACACTCAGCCCCAGCATTTT.

This rearrangement joins TRBV2 to TRBJ1-5, with a possible D match to TRBD1 (6 bases). This CDR3 is 14 amino acids long. Per the germline V gene, CDR1 is SNHLY and CDR2 is FYNNEI. Trimming removed 4 bases at V and 7 bases at J, with 14 bases between. The CDR3 sequence is CASSAGGQRQPQHF. DNA of the CDR3: TGTGCCAGCAGTGCGGGGGGCCAACGGCAGCCCCAGCATTTT.

The J gene is TRBJ1-2, the V gene TRBV7-2; 7 bases map to TRBD1. Germline-derived CDR1 and CDR2 are SGHTA and FQGNSA. V was clipped by 8 bases and J by 4 bases; unmatched bases: 10. The CDR3 extends over 14 amino acids. CDR3 loop: CASGTIGGAYGYTF. The CDR3 DNA reads TGTGCCAGCGGGACCATAGGGGGCGCCTATGGCTACACCTTC.